These 22 T cell receptor beta chains were sequenced from one sample in a study of T cell repertoires in cytomegalovirus infection. Their antigens are not known. TCRdb reprocessed the reads via MiXCR and lists one record per CDR3 protein. The profile covers hundreds of thousands of distinct CDR3 sequences, with approximately 32% appearing a single time and around 20% taken by the ten largest. This material consisted of cultured PBMCs, taken from culture after CMV antigen stimulation. These receptors were obtained from a human donor in good health (CMV status not recorded). Some clones in this sample may be carry-over from other donors' samples.

The chain couples TRBV10-3 to TRBJ1-2; D may be TRBD1 (6 bases). The V gene lost 4 bases and the J gene lost 0 bases, with 18 bases spanning the gap. The CDR3 is 17 amino acids. The germline V gene has CDR1 ENHRY and CDR2 SYGVKD. Written as DNA, the CDR3 is TGTGCCATCAGTGGTGGGGGCCTCATCCCCACTAACTATGGCTACACCTTC. Encoded protein: CAISGGGLIPTNYGYTF.

The chain has TRBV20-1 and TRBJ2-7, with a tentative D call TRBD2 (6 bases). This CDR3 has 14 amino acids. V lost 3 bases to trimming and J lost 1 base, with 13 bases between them. Germline V gives CDR1 DFQATT, CDR2 SNEGSKA (reference sequence). The CDR3 reads CSASRAGLSYEQYF. The CDR3 DNA reads TGCAGTGCTAGTCGAGCGGGCCTTTCCTACGAGCAGTACTTC.

The chain links TRBV2 to TRBJ1-6, with D tentatively TRBD1 (5 bases). The CDR3 runs to 14 residues. V lost 6 bases and J 10 bases, leaving 16 bases between the germline ends. Germline assignment: CDR1 SNHLY and CDR2 FYNNEI. CDR3 protein: CASRTGTRESPLHF. For the CDR3, the DNA is TGTGCCAGCAGGACCGGGACTAGAGAATCACCCCTCCACTTT.

A few counts support this clonotype. V is TRBV19 and J is TRBJ2-7; D remains ambiguous. V dropped 4 bases and J dropped 0 bases, with 7 bases sitting between them. The CDR3 runs 13 residues. CDR1 and CDR2 from the germline V gene are LNHDA and SQIVND (reference sequence). CDR3 residues: CASSRANSYEQYF. CDR3 in DNA: TGTGCCAGTAGTAGAGCAAACTCCTACGAGCAGTACTTC.

V gene TRBV9 combines with J gene TRBJ2-7; D is perhaps TRBD1 (5 bases). The length of the CDR3 is 15 residues. Per germline, CDR1 SGDLS and CDR2 YYNGEE. The germline V and J ends were trimmed by 3 bases and 4 bases, with 17 bases remaining between them. CDR3 DNA sequence: TGTGCCAGCAGCGCAGGGCAGGGATTGGATTACGAGCAGTACTTC. Amino acid sequence: CASSAGQGLDYEQYF.

This clonotype was observed a handful of times. The CDR3 spells CATSRVAGAAYEQYF. In DNA, the CDR3 is TGTGCCACCAGCAGAGTAGCGGGGGCGGCTTACGAGCAGTACTTC. The chain links TRBV15 to TRBJ2-7; 9 nucleotides agree with TRBD2. This CDR3 region has 15 residues. The V gene end was trimmed by 1 base and the J gene end by 4 bases; junction bases not matched to a gene: 5. The germline CDR1 and CDR2 sequences are LNHNV and YYDKDF (reference sequence). Complete variable domain (other parts from reference TRBV15 and TRBJ2-7): DAMVIQNPRYQVTQFGKPVTLSCSQTLNHNVMYWYQQKSSQAPKLLFHYYDKDFNNEADTPDNFQSRRPNTSFCFLDIRSPGLGDTAMYLCATSRVAGAAYEQYFGPGTRLTVT.

Ten or more counts support this clonotype. The CDR3 reads CASNTAAQISGYTF. CDR3 coding DNA: TGTGCCAGCAACACCGCGGCCCAGATTAGTGGCTACACCTTC. The chain employs TRBV7-2 and TRBJ1-2; unclear D gene. Trimming shortened V by 7 bases and J by 7 bases, and 19 bases separated the two germline ends. The CDR3 runs 14 residues. The germline V gene has CDR1 SGHTA and CDR2 FQGNSA.

Here the CDR3 DNA reads TGTGCCAGCAGCCATTGGGACAGCGTCGAAGCTTTCTTT. Translating it yields CASSHWDSVEAFF. The chain has TRBV14 and TRBJ1-1; 7 bases line up with TRBD1. The trim removed 3 bases at V and 8 bases at J, leaving 6 bases unmatched. Germline lookup yields CDR1 SGHDN and CDR2 FVKESK. This CDR3 has 13 amino acids. The entire variable domain, with the rest obtained from reference TRBV14 and TRBJ1-1, is as follows: EAGVTQFPSHSVIEKGQTVTLRCDPISGHDNLYWYRRVMGKEIKFLLHFVKESKQDESGMPNNRFLAERTGGTYSTLKVQPAELEDSGVYFCASSHWDSVEAFFGQGTRLTVV.

This clonotype turned up a few times. The chain employs TRBV6-5 and TRBJ1-2; TRBD1 might be the D (5 bases). There are 15 residues in the CDR3. V gave up 11 bases and J gave up 4 bases, with 23 bases separating them. Germline-derived CDR1 and CDR2 are MNHEY and SVGAGI. CDR3 coding DNA: TGTGCCTCAGCAGCCCCGGCAACAGGTTCCTATGGCTACACCTTC. This sequence encodes CASAAPATGSYGYTF.

Only a few counts were recorded for this clonotype. The rearrangement links TRBV20-1 to TRBJ2-1, with a tentative D call TRBD2 (5 bases). Germline values: CDR1 DFQATT, CDR2 SNEGSKA (reference sequence). Trimming took off 4 bases at V and 4 bases at J, with 14 bases between the two ends. The length of the CDR3 is 14 residues. The CDR3 DNA follows: TGCAGTGCTAACGTGGACTCCCAGTACAATGAGCAGTTCTTC. Its protein product is CSANVDSQYNEQFF.

J is TRBJ1-1 and V is TRBV7-8; 8 nucleotides line up with TRBD1. The CDR3 is 14 amino acids. The V gene end was trimmed by 4 bases and the J gene end by 6 bases; junction bases not matched to a gene: 7. Looked up from germline, CDR1 is SGHVS and CDR2 is FQNEAQ. CDR3 bases: TGTGCCAGCAGCTACAGGACAGGGCGCCCTGAAGCTTTCTTT. This gives the protein CASSYRTGRPEAFF.

V is TRBV9 and J is TRBJ2-6; no clear D gene. This CDR3 has 17 amino acids. Trimming took 0 bases from V and 0 from J, leaving 10 bases between them. Germline loops: CDR1 SGDLS, CDR2 YYNGEE. The CDR3 region is CASSVGPLSSGANVLTF. CDR3 DNA: TGTGCCAGCAGCGTAGGCCCTCTGAGCTCTGGGGCCAACGTCCTGACTTTC. Complete variable domain (other parts from reference TRBV9 and TRBJ2-6): DSGVTQTPKHLITATGQRVTLRCSPRSGDLSVYWYQQSLDQGLQFLIQYYNGEERAKGNILERFSAQQFPDLHSELNLSSLELGDSALYFCASSVGPLSSGANVLTFGAGSRLTVL.

The chain couples TRBV29-1 to TRBJ2-7, with 9 nucleotides matching TRBD2. Germline V lookup: CDR1 SQVTM, CDR2 ANQGSEA. The CDR3 has 15 residues. Trimming cost V 3 bases and J 2 bases; bases outside gene matches: 8. As DNA, the CDR3 is TGCAGCGTTGATGATTCTAGCGGGAAGGCCTACGAGCAGTACTTC. Translation gives CSVDDSSGKAYEQYF.

This clonotype was observed many times. The rearrangement links TRBV2 to TRBJ1-6; 7 bases align to TRBD1. Germline lookup yields CDR1 SNHLY and CDR2 FYNNEI. Losses at the gene ends were 4 bases for V and 10 bases for J; bases not matched to a gene: 7. This CDR3 has 14 residues. Written as DNA, the CDR3 is TGTGCCAGCAGTGTGACAGGGCTAAACTCACCCCTCCACTTT. This encodes CASSVTGLNSPLHF.

In its sample, this clonotype was seen a few times. The genes are TRBV20-1 and TRBJ2-7, with no clear D. Trimming pared 3 bases from V and 3 bases from J, leaving 15 bases between. The CDR3 loop spans 14 amino acids. CDR1 is DFQATT, CDR2 SNEGSKA, per germline (reference sequence). The CDR3 region has the DNA TGCAGTGCTAGTGGGGTAGAAGAGGACTACGAGCAGTACTTC. Protein sequence: CSASGVEEDYEQYF.

This clonotype was recorded at least ten times. The DNA of the CDR3 is TGTGCCAGCAGCTTACCGGGACAGGGTGGAACTGAAGCTTTCTTT. Protein: CASSLPGQGGTEAFF. V usage is TRBV7-2 and J usage is TRBJ1-1; TRBD1 aligns across 9 bases. With 2 bases clipped from V and 5 bases from J, the junction kept 6 bases outside the gene matches. Germline CDR1 is SGHTA and CDR2 is FQGNSA. This CDR3 has 15 amino acids.

This clonotype appeared a few times. This sequence joins TRBV20-1 and TRBJ2-3, with 10 bases matching TRBD2. V trimming: 1 base; J trimming: 5 bases; junction bases outside the gene matches: 9. Germline assignment: CDR1 DFQATT and CDR2 SNEGSKA (reference sequence). The CDR3 runs 16 residues. The CDR3 loop is CSARGGLAGAKDTQYF. CDR3 coding DNA: TGCAGTGCTAGAGGAGGGCTAGCGGGAGCTAAAGATACGCAGTATTTT.

This clonotype was counted only a few times. The rearrangement joins TRBV12-5 to TRBJ2-7; D could derive from TRBD1 or TRBD2 (5 bases each). CDR1 is LGHNT, CDR2 FRNRAP, per germline. The CDR3 contains 18 residues. Trimming cost V 1 base and J 7 bases, with 26 bases left between them. DNA for the CDR3: TGTGCTAGTGGTTTGGCCATCCTTATAGGACAACTAGGGATGGAGCAGTACTTC. Its translation is CASGLAILIGQLGMEQYF.

This clonotype has more than one count but fewer than ten. V gene TRBV5-1 combines with J gene TRBJ2-3, with TRBD2 as a possible D gene (7 bases). The CDR3 is 17 amino acids. From germline, CDR1 is SGHRS and CDR2 YFSETQ. Trimming cost V 3 bases and J 1 base, with 18 bases left between them. The CDR3 loop reads CASSSEQGGYGTDTQYF. In DNA, the CDR3 is TGCGCCAGCAGCTCCGAACAGGGAGGGTACGGCACAGATACGCAGTATTTT.

The chain carries TRBV7-3 and TRBJ2-3; 9 bases are shared with TRBD2. This CDR3 region has 16 residues. V was pared by 6 bases and J by 2 bases, with 9 bases of the junction left unmatched. Germline CDR1 is SGHTA and CDR2 is FQGTGA. The CDR3 protein is CASRLGLAGFTDTQYF. The CDR3 bases are TGTGCCAGCAGGCTCGGGCTAGCGGGATTCACAGATACGCAGTATTTT.

In its sample, this clonotype was seen a few times. The chain recombines TRBV11-1 with TRBJ2-5, with D possibly being TRBD1 (6 bases). Germline V lookup: CDR1 SGHAT, CDR2 FQDESV (reference sequence). The CDR3 covers 14 residues. With 3 bases removed from V and 3 bases from J, the gap between germline ends came to 11 bases. The CDR3 sequence is CASSFGQRKETQYF. Here the CDR3 DNA reads TGTGCCAGCAGCTTCGGACAGAGAAAAGAGACCCAGTACTTC.

This clonotype was found once. The chain is built from TRBV3-1 and TRBJ1-1; 8 bases are shared with TRBD1. CDR1 is LGHDT and CDR2 is YNNKEL in the germline V gene (reference sequence). V shed 5 bases and J 6 bases; nucleotides not matched to a gene: 8. This CDR3 is built from 14 residues. The DNA of the CDR3 is TGTGCCAGCAGCTCACCGGACAGGGCCCCTGAAGCTTTCTTT. This sequence encodes CASSSPDRAPEAFF.